This passage covers 19 T cell receptor beta chains from one sample sequenced in a study of blood T cell repertoires in COVID-19. The table came from immunoSEQ multiplex PCR; TCRdb's copy has only in-frame clones and leaves some out. Of roughly 180,000 clones in the sample, approximately 83% were seen once. The sequenced sample was peripheral blood. Every receptor here comes from a middle-aged woman with COVID-19, enrolled during active disease.

This clone was seen a handful of times. The chain carries TRBV7-2 and TRBJ2-3; 7 nucleotides match TRBD2. Trimming at V came to 1 base and at J to 11 bases, leaving 6 bases not matched to a gene. This CDR3 has 13 amino acids. Germline V lookup: CDR1 SGHTA, CDR2 FQGNSA. DNA for the CDR3: TGTGCCAGCAGCTTAGATGGGCTAGCGGTGCAGTATTTT. The encoded protein is CASSLDGLAVQYF.

The chain is built from TRBV27 and TRBJ2-7; 7 bases are shared with TRBD1. The trim removed 8 bases at V and 5 bases at J, leaving 12 bases unmatched. Looked up from germline, CDR1 is MNHEY and CDR2 is SMNVEV (reference sequence). The CDR3 is 14 residues long. The CDR3 sequence: CASRARGRGNEQYF. CDR3 nucleotides: TGTGCCAGCCGCGCCCGGGGCAGGGGGAACGAGCAGTACTTC.

The CDR3 sequence is CASSWKTGADYGYTF. The CDR3 nucleotides are TGCGCCAGCAGCTGGAAGACAGGGGCCGACTATGGCTACACCTTC. The V call is TRBV5-1, the J call TRBJ1-2; 8 bases are a match to TRBD1. Trimming cost V 3 bases and J 3 bases; bases outside gene matches: 7. This CDR3 spans 15 amino acids. Germline V lookup: CDR1 SGHRS, CDR2 YFSETQ.

This chain joins TRBV19 and TRBJ1-2; D is ambiguous. V lost 1 base and J lost 6, with 15 bases in between. The CDR3 covers 15 residues. From germline, CDR1 is LNHDA and CDR2 SQIVND (reference sequence). The chain's CDR3 is CASSIANPRGNGYTF. CDR3 coding DNA: TGTGCCAGTAGTATAGCTAACCCGAGAGGAAATGGCTACACCTTC.

The chain employs TRBV5-1 and TRBJ1-1; D not resolved. Trimming removed 3 bases at V and 7 bases at J, with 19 bases between. The CDR3 has 15 residues. The V gene's germline CDR1 is SGHRS and CDR2 YFSETQ. CDR3 DNA: TGCGCCAGCAGCTGGGAGGTTTCGGGTGGAGGTGAAGCTTTCTTT. It encodes CASSWEVSGGGEAFF. Filled out from reference TRBV5-1 and TRBJ1-1, the complete variable domain reads KAGVTQTPRYLIKTRGQQVTLSCSPISGHRSVSWYQQTPGQGLQFLFEYFSETQRNKGNFPGRFSGRQFSNSRSEMNVSTLELGDSALYLCASSWEVSGGGEAFFGQGTRLTVV.

The chain couples TRBV12-3 or TRBV12-4 to TRBJ2-7; D may be TRBD1 (6 bases). The V gene lost 3 bases and the J gene lost 6 bases, with 12 bases spanning the gap. The CDR3 contains 13 residues. The CDR3 protein is CASSFRTVGEQYF. The CDR3 DNA reads TGTGCCAGCAGTTTCAGGACAGTGGGCGAGCAGTACTTC.

In its sample, this clone was seen once. The rearrangement links TRBV11-2 to TRBJ1-1; D may be TRBD1 (6 bases). In germline, CDR1 is SGHAT, CDR2 FQNNGV. V lost 5 bases to trimming and J lost 4 bases, with 11 bases between them. The CDR3 has 13 residues. In DNA form, the CDR3 reads TGTGCCAGCAGCCGCGGACAGTCCACTGAAGCTTTCTTT. Encoded protein: CASSRGQSTEAFF.

The J gene is TRBJ1-4, the V gene TRBV5-4, with D possibly being TRBD1 (5 bases). CDR3 length: 12 amino acids. V was cut by 9 bases and J by 5 bases, with 11 bases left in between. Germline V gene lookup returns CDR1 SGHNT and CDR2 YYREEE (reference sequence). For the CDR3, the DNA is TGTGCCACCGGCGGGGGGAATGAAAAACTGTTTTTT. Protein sequence: CATGGGNEKLFF.

The V and J genes are TRBV12-3 or TRBV12-4 and TRBJ1-3; D gene uncertain. The CDR3 sequence is 12 residues long. The ends were cut back, 6 bases at V and 13 bases at J, with 16 bases in the middle. CDR3 protein: CASSPSGQGIYF. The CDR3 DNA sequence: TGTGCCAGCAGCCCCAGCGGGCAAGGAATATATTTT.

This clone was observed a few times. V usage is TRBV5-1 and J usage is TRBJ2-3, with 7 bases lining up with TRBD1. The J segment lost 3 bases and the V segment lost 8 bases, leaving 9 bases of the junction unmatched. Germline V gene sequence: CDR1 SGHRS, CDR2 YFSETQ. This CDR3 has 14 amino acids. The CDR3 here is CASTDRAGTDTQYF. In nucleotides, the CDR3 is TGCGCCAGTACCGACAGGGCCGGGACAGATACGCAGTATTTT.

Comments on this clone: A junction boundary mismatches the germline segment, possibly from a read error. The V call is TRBV5-4, the J call TRBJ1-1; D ambiguous. The germline V gene encodes CDR1 SGHNT and CDR2 YYREEE (reference sequence). This CDR3 has 13 amino acids. CDR3 bases: TGTGCCAGCAGCTTGGCCTTAGACGGCAGGCGTGTCTTT. It codes for CASSLALDGRRVF.

This clone has only one observation. The chain uses TRBV27 and TRBJ1-2; D gene uncertain. The CDR3 spans 14 residues. The germline V gene has CDR1 MNHEY and CDR2 SMNVEV (reference sequence). Trimming shortened V by 6 bases and J by 2 bases, and 13 bases separated the two germline ends. The DNA for the CDR3 is TGTGCCAGCAGCCAATGGACGGGGAACTATGGCTACACCTTC. Protein: CASSQWTGNYGYTF.

The chain has TRBV11-2 and TRBJ2-6, with 13 bases that match TRBD2. The J segment lost 0 bases and the V segment lost 6 bases, leaving 5 bases of the junction unmatched. The CDR3 covers 18 residues. Germline V gene sequence: CDR1 SGHAT, CDR2 FQNNGV. The CDR3 protein is CASRGGLAGPSGANVLTF. The CDR3 bases are TGTGCCAGCAGGGGGGGACTAGCGGGACCCTCTGGGGCCAACGTCCTGACTTTC.

The chain uses TRBV28 and TRBJ1-2; 10 nucleotides match TRBD1. From germline, CDR1 is MDHEN and CDR2 SYDVKM. CDR3 length: 15 residues. V lost 8 bases to trimming and J lost 8 bases; unmatched junction nucleotides: 14. The CDR3 protein is CASSYSTGGTKGYTF. CDR3 DNA sequence: TGTGCCAGCTCATACTCGACAGGGGGCACGAAAGGCTACACCTTC.

The chain uses TRBV19 and TRBJ1-1, with TRBD1 as a possible D gene (5 bases). CDR1 and CDR2 (germline): LNHDA, SQIVND (reference sequence). V was trimmed by 3 bases and J by 3 bases, leaving 8 bases between them. This CDR3 is built from 13 residues. The DNA for the CDR3 is TGTGCCAGTAGTATGGGGCCGCACACTGAAGCTTTCTTT. It yields the protein CASSMGPHTEAFF.

The chain combines TRBV29-1 with TRBJ1-1, with TRBD1 matching 8 bases. CDR3 length equals 11 residues. Germline CDR1 reads SQVTM; CDR2 reads ANQGSEA. Trimming removed 8 bases from V and 5 bases from J; junction bases left unmatched: 4. The CDR3 nucleotides read TGCAGCTTTAGGACAGGGACTGAAGCTTTCTTT. The encoded protein is CSFRTGTEAFF.

This clone was counted once. The J gene is TRBJ1-2, the V gene TRBV6-2 or TRBV6-3; weak D call: TRBD1 (6 bases). Trimming pared 5 bases from V and 8 bases from J, leaving 15 bases between. CDR1 is MNHEY and CDR2 is SVGEGT in the germline V gene. This CDR3 is built from 13 residues. DNA of the CDR3: TGTGCCAGCAGTCCCAACAGGGTCGAGGGCTACACCTTC. It yields the protein CASSPNRVEGYTF.

J is TRBJ2-5 and V is TRBV24-1; 11 bases fit TRBD2. The CDR3 totals 17 residues. Germline V lookup: CDR1 KGHDR, CDR2 SFDVKD. V gave up 3 bases and J gave up 5 bases; unmatched junction bases: 10. The CDR3 DNA reads TGTGCCACCAGTGATGGCGGACTAGCGGGCTGGAGGGAGACCCAGTACTTC. Residues: CATSDGGLAGWRETQYF.

The rearrangement joins TRBV28 to TRBJ1-6; 8 bases fit TRBD1. CDR3 length: 13 amino acids. The germline V gene encodes CDR1 MDHEN and CDR2 SYDVKM. J gave up 12 bases and V 4 bases, and 5 bases lay outside the gene matches. CDR3 coding DNA: TGTGCCAGCAGTTGGGGACAGGCCGAACCCCTCCACTTT. It is translated as CASSWGQAEPLHF.